This TCR beta chain came from a study of blood T cell repertoires in COVID-19. On the study more broadly: The United States, Italy and Spain supplied acute and convalescent COVID-19 samples. Sample material is recorded as cDNA or gDNA derived from T cells, B-cell-depleted T cells, or PBMCs.

The CDR3 is made up of 12 amino acids. Trimming removed 5 bases from V and 3 bases from J; junction bases left unmatched: 3. Per the germline V gene, CDR1 is SQVTM and CDR2 is ANQGSEA. Original analysis: The authors estimated nucleated cell counts from reference gene primer amplification. Profiled with immunoSEQ multiplex PCR; TCRdb holds only in-frame clones, not every one. That table supplies the V and J calls and clone size; D and trimming were determined from the DNA. Among tens of thousands of clones listed, roughly 88% were seen once. V and J are TRBV29-1 and TRBJ1-2; 7 nucleotides align to TRBD1. The sample was peripheral blood. The origin of this receptor is a man aged 50-60 years with active COVID-19. CDR3 nucleotides: TGCAGCGTTTCAACAGGGGACTATGGCTACACCTTC. Its translation is CSVSTGDYGYTF.